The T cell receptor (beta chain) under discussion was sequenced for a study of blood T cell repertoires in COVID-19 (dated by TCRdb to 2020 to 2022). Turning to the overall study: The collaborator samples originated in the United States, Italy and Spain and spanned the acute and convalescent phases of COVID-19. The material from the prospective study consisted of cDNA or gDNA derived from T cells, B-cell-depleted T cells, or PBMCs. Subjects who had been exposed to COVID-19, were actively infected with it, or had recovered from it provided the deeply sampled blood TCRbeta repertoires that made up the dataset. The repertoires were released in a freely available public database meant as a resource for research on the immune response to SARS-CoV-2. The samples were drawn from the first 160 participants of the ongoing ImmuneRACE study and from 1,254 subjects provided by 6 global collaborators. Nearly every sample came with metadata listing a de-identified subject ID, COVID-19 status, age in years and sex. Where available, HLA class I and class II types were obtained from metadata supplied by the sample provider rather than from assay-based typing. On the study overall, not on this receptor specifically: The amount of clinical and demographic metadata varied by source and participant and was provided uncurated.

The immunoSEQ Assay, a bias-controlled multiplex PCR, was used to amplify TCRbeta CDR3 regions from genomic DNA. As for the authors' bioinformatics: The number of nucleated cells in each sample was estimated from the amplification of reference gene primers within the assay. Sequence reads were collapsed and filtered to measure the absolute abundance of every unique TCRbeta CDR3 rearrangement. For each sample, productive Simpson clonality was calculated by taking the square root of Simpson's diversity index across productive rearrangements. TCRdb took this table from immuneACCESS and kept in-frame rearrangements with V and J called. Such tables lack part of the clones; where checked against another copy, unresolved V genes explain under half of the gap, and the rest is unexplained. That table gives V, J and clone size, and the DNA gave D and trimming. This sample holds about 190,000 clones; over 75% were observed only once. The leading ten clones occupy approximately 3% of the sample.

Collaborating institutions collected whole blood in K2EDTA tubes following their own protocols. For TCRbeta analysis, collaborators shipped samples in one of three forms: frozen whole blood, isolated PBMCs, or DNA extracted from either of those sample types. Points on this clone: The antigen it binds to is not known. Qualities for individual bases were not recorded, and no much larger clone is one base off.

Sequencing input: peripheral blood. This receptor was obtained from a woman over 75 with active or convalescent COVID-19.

The CDR3 has the sequence CASSDAGGVTGELFF. The nucleotide sequence is TGTGCCAGCAGTGATGCGGGGGGGGTCACCGGGGAGCTGTTTTTT. The sequence links TRBV2 to TRBJ2-2, with 9 middle bases fitting TRBD2. The CDR3 has 15 amino acids, counting the end cysteine and phenylalanine. Only CDR3 DNA remains: 45 bases, in frame from the first base. Relative to germline, V is missing 3 bases and J is missing 4 bases, with 3 bases of the junction outside any gene match. The germline V gene provides CDR1 SNHLY and CDR2 FYNNEI. With the rest looked up from the reference TRBV2 and TRBJ2-2 genes rather than sequenced, the full variable domain is EPEVTQTPSHQVTQMGQEVILRCVPISNHLYFYWYRQILGQKVEFLVSFYNNEISEKSEIFDDQFSVERPDGSNFTLKIRSTKLEDSAMYFCASSDAGGVTGELFFGEGSRLTVL.